Sequencing of this T cell receptor (beta chain) was carried out in a study of blood T cell repertoires in COVID-19. Background on the study: The samples span acute and convalescent COVID-19 from the United States, Italy and Spain.

With 1 base removed from V and 8 bases from J, the gap between germline ends came to 8 bases. Looked up from germline, CDR1 is MNHNS and CDR2 is SASEGT. The CDR3 sequence is 12 residues long. Seattle patients were enrolled while actively infected and followed longitudinally. As originally analysed: Reference gene primers were amplified, and this amplification served to estimate nucleated cell counts. The assay was immunoSEQ multiplex PCR, and TCRdb's table has in-frame clones only and misses some. The D gene and trimming were derived from the DNA, and the V and J assignments and clone size from that table. This table has about 300,000 clones, just under 90% appearing once.

What was sequenced was peripheral blood. The chain links TRBV6-1 to TRBJ1-1, with D unresolved. This receptor was obtained from a woman in her thirties with COVID-19, enrolled during active disease. CDR3 sequence reads: CASSEGAFEAFF. The CDR3 DNA reads as TGTGCCAGCAGTGAAGGGGCCTTCGAAGCTTTCTTT.